Each of the 29 T cell receptor beta chains below was sequenced from the same sample in a study of cytomegalovirus exposure and HLA in healthy donors. The study ran its PCR with 60 Vbeta and 13 Jbeta primers. Here immunoSEQ multiplex PCR was the method, and the copy in TCRdb shows in-frame clones only, minus some. The sample carries roughly 100,000 clones, approximately 70% recorded once. Sequenced: PBMCs. These receptors came from a man aged 40-49 years in good health and CMV-seropositive.

The V gene is TRBV7-2, the J gene TRBJ1-2; D might be TRBD1 (5 bases). Germline CDR1 and CDR2: SGHTA and FQGNSA. Trimming left V 0 bases short and J 7 bases short, with 12 bases between. This CDR3 is 14 amino acids long. CDR3 nucleotides: TGTGCCAGCAGCTTAGCCTCGGGGGATGGTGGCTACACCTTC. Residues: CASSLASGDGGYTF. The variable domain in full, with the rest retrieved from reference TRBV7-2 and TRBJ1-2, is GAGVSQSPSNKVTEKGKDVELRCDPISGHTALYWYRQSLGQGLEFLIYFQGNSAPDKSGLPSDRFSAERTGGSVSTLTIQRTQQEDSAVYLCASSLASGDGGYTFGSGTRLTVV.

This clone has a handful of counts. Mismatch with germline at one junction end may stem from a read error. This rearrangement joins TRBV4-1 to TRBJ2-1; D is possibly TRBD2 (6 bases). The CDR3 is 15 residues long. The germline CDR1 and CDR2 sequences are MGHRA and YSYEKL. The CDR3 protein is CASSHVADGYDEQFF. CDR3 DNA: TGCGCCAGCAGCCACGTAGCGGACGGCTACGATGAGCAGTTCTTC.

The chain carries TRBV7-9 and TRBJ2-7; 9 bases are a match to TRBD1. Germline loops: CDR1 SEHNR, CDR2 FQNEAQ (reference sequence). This CDR3 comprises 17 residues. The V segment lost 2 bases and the J segment 0 bases; nucleotides outside the gene matches: 8. In DNA form, the CDR3 reads TGTGCCAGCAGCTTATTACCTGGGACAGGGAGCTCCTACGAGCAGTACTTC. Protein sequence: CASSLLPGTGSSYEQYF.

In DNA form, the CDR3 reads TGTGCCAGCAGCTCACAGGGGCAGGTGGGAGGCTACACCTTC. Amino acids: CASSSQGQVGGYTF. The chain recombines TRBV5-4 with TRBJ1-2; TRBD1 aligns across 7 bases. The CDR3 extends over 14 amino acids. Germline assignment: CDR1 SGHNT and CDR2 YYREEE (reference sequence). The V gene end was trimmed by 3 bases and the J gene end by 8 bases; junction bases not matched to a gene: 10.

The chain employs TRBV18 and TRBJ2-7, with D maybe TRBD2 (5 bases). The CDR3 runs to 12 residues. With 4 bases removed from V and 3 bases from J, the gap between germline ends came to 7 bases. Germline values: CDR1 KGHSH, CDR2 LQKENI. The CDR3 nucleotides are TGTGCCAGCTCACGTACTAGCTACGAGCAGTACTTC. Translating gives CASSRTSYEQYF.

The V call is TRBV6-1, the J call TRBJ2-1; D gene uncertain. V was cut by 1 base and J by 10 bases, with 8 bases left in between. From germline, CDR1 is MNHNS and CDR2 SASEGT. The CDR3 consists of 12 residues. In DNA, the CDR3 is TGTGCCAGCAGTGAAGGCTTGGGCGAGCAGTTCTTC. Translating gives CASSEGLGEQFF.

The V gene is TRBV4-1, the J gene TRBJ2-1; tentative D call: TRBD1 (6 bases). CDR3 size: 17 residues. Between the trimmed V and J ends, which lost 1 base and 3 bases, there was a span of 16 bases. The germline V gene encodes CDR1 MGHRA and CDR2 YSYEKL. The CDR3 loop is CASSQVRFGQYYNEQFF. Here the CDR3 DNA reads TGCGCCAGCAGCCAAGTACGCTTTGGACAGTACTACAATGAGCAGTTCTTC.

This chain uses TRBV10-3 with TRBJ2-2; possible D gene TRBD1, 6 bases. V lost 6 bases and J lost 5, with 7 bases in between. Germline CDR1 ENHRY, CDR2 SYGVKD. The CDR3 totals 12 residues. The CDR3 protein is CAISQGTGELFF. The CDR3, as DNA: TGTGCCATCAGCCAGGGGACCGGGGAGCTGTTTTTT.

The chain combines TRBV4-1 with TRBJ1-5; unclear D gene. The CDR3 runs to 16 residues. Trimming removed 4 bases from V and 7 bases from J, with 20 bases in between. From germline, CDR1 is MGHRA and CDR2 YSYEKL. This CDR3 is CASSLAREGSEQPQHF. CDR3 nucleotides: TGCGCCAGCAGCCTCGCTCGGGAGGGCTCTGAGCAGCCCCAGCATTTT.

Turning to this clone: The CDR3 end shows no conserved phenylalanine or tryptophan, and so a read error is likely. The rearrangement links TRBV5-1 to TRBJ1-1; possible D gene TRBD1, 6 bases. This CDR3 has 14 residues. Trimming pared 4 bases from V and 3 bases from J, leaving 13 bases between. Germline V gene data show CDR1 as SGHRS and CDR2 as YFSETQ. The CDR3 sequence: CASSKDSTDTEAFL. CDR3 DNA sequence: TGCGCCAGCAGCAAGGACAGTACGGACACTGAAGCTTTCCTT.

V and J are TRBV28 and TRBJ2-5, with a weak D call TRBD1 (6 bases). The length of the CDR3 is 15 residues. V lost 5 bases and J 1 base, leaving 14 bases between the germline ends. In germline, CDR1 is MDHEN, CDR2 SYDVKM. CDR3 amino acids: CASSRSRGPQETQYF. The CDR3 DNA is TGTGCCAGCAGTCGGTCCAGGGGTCCCCAAGAGACCCAGTACTTC. Supplemented by reference TRBV28 and TRBJ2-5, the full variable domain reads DVKVTQSSRYLVKRTGEKVFLECVQDMDHENMFWYRQDPGLGLRLIYFSYDVKMKEKGDIPEGYSVSREKKERFSLILESASTNQTSMYLCASSRSRGPQETQYFGPGTRLLVL.

This clone was seen more than once but under ten times. The chain couples TRBV4-1 to TRBJ2-5; weak D call: TRBD1 (6 bases). Trimming pared 4 bases from V and 3 bases from J, leaving 9 bases between. CDR3 length: 13 residues. Germline V gene lookup returns CDR1 MGHRA and CDR2 YSYEKL. As DNA, the CDR3 is TGCGCCAGCAGCCGGCGGACAGAAGAGACCCAGTACTTC. This encodes CASSRRTEETQYF.

This rearrangement joins TRBV4-2 to TRBJ1-2; no clear D. The CDR3 covers 15 residues. V lost 1 base and J 7 bases, leaving 16 bases between the germline ends. CDR1 is LGHNA and CDR2 is YNFKEQ in the germline V gene. CDR3 DNA: TGTGCCAGCAGCCAAGGCCGACAAACGTCTGGTGGCTACACCTTC. Amino acid sequence: CASSQGRQTSGGYTF.

V and J are TRBV29-1 and TRBJ2-5; perhaps TRBD1 as D (5 bases). This CDR3 is built from 12 residues. The germline CDR1 and CDR2 sequences are SQVTM and ANQGSEA. Trimming removed 8 bases from V and 5 bases from J, with 15 bases in between. The CDR3 DNA reads as TGCAGCTTTAGGACACTGGGGGAGACCCAGTACTTC. The encoded protein is CSFRTLGETQYF.

V gene TRBV7-3 combines with J gene TRBJ1-1; D may be TRBD1 (6 bases). The CDR3 is 14 amino acids. Trimming cost V 3 bases and J 3 bases, with 11 bases left between them. From germline, CDR1 is SGHTA and CDR2 FQGTGA. Here the CDR3 DNA reads TGTGCCAGCAGCTTCAAGGGGGGGGACACTGAAGCTTTCTTT. This translates into CASSFKGGDTEAFF.

The chain employs TRBV6-1 and TRBJ1-6; perhaps TRBD1 as D (5 bases). Germline lookup yields CDR1 MNHNS and CDR2 SASEGT. V dropped 0 bases and J dropped 12 bases, with 6 bases sitting between them. The CDR3 extends over 12 amino acids. For the CDR3, the DNA is TGTGCCAGCAGTGAAGCCGGGGGACCCCTCCACTTT. This gives the protein CASSEAGGPLHF.

The chain is built from TRBV10-3 and TRBJ1-1; no definite D call. The CDR3 contains 12 residues. V lost 5 bases to trimming and J lost 0 bases, with 4 bases between them. Germline lookup yields CDR1 ENHRY and CDR2 SYGVKD. The chain's CDR3 is CAISFMNTEAFF. The DNA for the CDR3 is TGTGCCATCAGTTTTATGAACACTGAAGCTTTCTTT.

V is TRBV5-6 and J is TRBJ2-1; D is ambiguous. This CDR3 comprises 16 residues. Germline V CDR1 and CDR2: SGHDT, YYEEEE. Between the trimmed V and J ends, which lost 4 bases and 6 bases, there was a span of 20 bases. The CDR3 DNA reads TGTGCCAGCAGCCCCCCGGCAGGTGTGGTTATCAATGAGCAGTTCTTC. This encodes CASSPPAGVVINEQFF.

The chain links TRBV5-1 to TRBJ2-7, with a tentative D call TRBD2 (6 bases). The V end lost 4 bases, the J end lost 0 bases, and 8 bases lay between the germline ends. Germline V lookup: CDR1 SGHRS, CDR2 YFSETQ. This CDR3 is built from 13 residues. As DNA, the CDR3 is TGCGCCAGCAGCCCCGGGAGCTCCTACGAGCAGTACGTC. Translated, it gives CASSPGSSYEQYV.

This clone was detected a few times. The rearrangement joins TRBV18 to TRBJ1-2; D is undetermined. The V end lost 2 bases, the J end lost 5 bases, and 12 bases lay between the germline ends. Per germline, CDR1 KGHSH and CDR2 LQKENI. There are 14 residues in the CDR3. In DNA, the CDR3 is TGTGCCAGCTCACCAGAACCCACGGGGTATGGCTACACCTTC. It encodes CASSPEPTGYGYTF.

The V gene is TRBV19, the J gene TRBJ2-5; D unresolved. CDR1 and CDR2 (germline): LNHDA, SQIVND (reference sequence). CDR3 length: 11 residues. V was cut by 6 bases and J by 5 bases, with 7 bases left in between. In nucleotides, the CDR3 is TGTGCCAGTAGCTCGGTGGAGACCCAGTACTTC. Translation gives CASSSVETQYF.

The chain employs TRBV9 and TRBJ2-6, with D tentatively TRBD1 (5 bases). V was shortened by 3 bases and J by 4 bases, with 14 bases between the two germline ends. The CDR3 consists of 16 residues. Germline loops: CDR1 SGDLS, CDR2 YYNGEE. CDR3 DNA sequence: TGTGCCAGCAGCGAGGGGCCGGGTGCCGGGGCCAACGTCCTGACTTTC. It yields the protein CASSEGPGAGANVLTF. The variable domain in full, completed from reference TRBV9 and TRBJ2-6, reads DSGVTQTPKHLITATGQRVTLRCSPRSGDLSVYWYQQSLDQGLQFLIQYYNGEERAKGNILERFSAQQFPDLHSELNLSSLELGDSALYFCASSEGPGAGANVLTFGAGSRLTVL.

The V gene is TRBV6-4, the J gene TRBJ2-2; the D gene is possibly TRBD2 (5 bases). The CDR3 is 14 amino acids. Per the germline V gene, CDR1 is MRHNA and CDR2 is SNTAGT. The V and J ends lost 8 bases and 1 base respectively, with 11 bases between them. The CDR3 DNA reads TGTGCCAGCCATCCCAGCGGGAACACCGGGGAGCTGTTTTTT. Translating gives CASHPSGNTGELFF.

The chain carries TRBV27 and TRBJ2-7; 7 positions agree with TRBD2. The germline CDR1 and CDR2 sequences are MNHEY and SMNVEV (reference sequence). After removal of 4 bases from V and 0 bases from J, the junction contained 3 bases not matched to a gene. The CDR3 runs to 14 residues. This CDR3 reads CASSSGGSSYEQYF. Written as DNA, the CDR3 is TGTGCCAGCAGTTCAGGCGGGAGCTCCTACGAGCAGTACTTC.

The genes are TRBV7-2 and TRBJ1-1, with D possibly matching TRBD1 (6 bases). Germline CDR1 reads SGHTA; CDR2 reads FQGNSA. CDR3 length equals 15 residues. Trimming stripped 1 base from V and 0 bases from J, with 9 bases between. CDR3 region: CASSLEGGMNTEAFF. CDR3 nucleotides: TGTGCCAGCAGCTTAGAGGGGGGGATGAACACTGAAGCTTTCTTT. Drawing the rest from reference TRBV7-2 and TRBJ1-1, the complete variable domain is GAGVSQSPSNKVTEKGKDVELRCDPISGHTALYWYRQSLGQGLEFLIYFQGNSAPDKSGLPSDRFSAERTGGSVSTLTIQRTQQEDSAVYLCASSLEGGMNTEAFFGQGTRLTVV.

This clone was picked up a small number of times. The chain uses TRBV4-3 and TRBJ1-1, with D perhaps TRBD1 (6 bases). Trimming took 5 bases from V and 3 from J, leaving 13 bases between them. From germline, CDR1 is LGHNA and CDR2 YSLEER. The CDR3 runs 14 residues. The CDR3 coding sequence is TGCGCCAGCAGCTACCGGGGGGGCTACACTGAAGCTTTCTTT. It yields the protein CASSYRGGYTEAFF.

This chain uses TRBV7-3 with TRBJ2-1; tentatively, D is TRBD2 (6 bases). CDR3 size: 14 residues. Germline CDR1 reads SGHTA; CDR2 reads FQGTGA. V lost 4 bases and J 6 bases, leaving 13 bases between the germline ends. The CDR3 DNA sequence: TGTGCCAGCAGCTCTACTAGCTCTGGCAATGAGCAGTTCTTC. Its translation is CASSSTSSGNEQFF.

The V gene is TRBV4-3, the J gene TRBJ2-1; TRBD2 is a possible D gene (5 bases). CDR1 and CDR2 from the germline V gene are LGHNA and YSLEER. Trimming left V 1 base short and J 6 bases short, with 19 bases between. The CDR3 has 17 amino acids. CDR3 sequence (DNA): TGCGCCAGCAGCCAAGGTTTGGCCTACGCGGGCGGCAATGAGCAGTTCTTC. Its protein is CASSQGLAYAGGNEQFF.

The chain links TRBV6-1 to TRBJ2-7, with 12 bases fitting TRBD2. The CDR3 totals 12 residues. Germline values: CDR1 MNHNS, CDR2 SASEGT. The V and J ends lost 7 bases and 6 bases, in that order; junction bases with no gene match: 1. CDR3 in amino acids: CASTLAGGEQYF. The CDR3 coding sequence is TGTGCCAGCACACTAGCGGGAGGCGAGCAGTACTTC.